These T cell receptor beta chains were read from a single sample in a study of control samples from healthy donors and cancer patients. Profiling relied on immunoSEQ multiplex PCR, and the TCRdb table lists in-frame clones only, not all of them. Seen here are roughly 120,000 clones, under 95% observed once, and the top ten hold roughly 1.7%. Sequencing input: PBMCs. Every receptor here comes from a man over 45 with head and neck cancer. The CDR3 runs from the conserved cysteine through the conserved F or W. The D gene is left open where the match is weak. Expanded clones are given a class, and other clones once, few, many or no size at all.

v_gene	j_gene	d_gene	abundance	CDR3aa	CDR3nt
TRBV7-2	TRBJ1-2	-	-	CASSLAGNYGYTF	TGTGCCAGCAGCTTAGCGGGGAACTATGGCTACACCTTC
TRBV6-5	TRBJ1-5	-	-	CATQGFNQPQHF	TGTGCCACCCAGGGGTTCAATCAGCCCCAGCATTTT
TRBV9	TRBJ1-3	TRBD1	-	CASSAGQGGIYF	TGTGCCAGCAGCGCCGGACAGGGAGGGATATATTTT
TRBV25-1	TRBJ1-1	-	-	CARGNKFFAFF	TGTGCCAGGGGGAATAAGTTTTTTGCTTTCTTT
TRBV19	TRBJ1-5	TRBD1	-	CASSTDREGQPQHF	TGTGCCAGTAGTACAGACAGGGAAGGACAGCCCCAGCATTTT
TRBV6-5	TRBJ2-1	-	-	CASSYGGATSNEQFF	TGTGCCAGCAGTTACGGCGGGGCCACCTCCAATGAGCAGTTCTTC
TRBV21-1	TRBJ1-1	-	-	CASSKVMPSLLNTEAFF	TGTGCCAGCAGCAAAGTGATGCCGAGTCTGTTGAACACTGAAGCTTTCTTT
TRBV19	TRBJ2-3	-	-	CASKDSARADTQYF	TGTGCCAGCAAAGACAGCGCGCGAGCAGATACGCAGTATTTT
TRBV7-2	TRBJ2-5	-	-	CASSFQVETQYF	TGTGCCAGCAGCTTCCAGGTGGAGACCCAGTACTTC
TRBV9	TRBJ2-2	-	-	CASRGASNTGELFF	TGTGCCAGCCGTGGCGCGTCGAACACCGGGGAGCTGTTTTTT
TRBV9	TRBJ2-2	TRBD1	-	CASSVSDRGLPENTGELFF	TGTGCCAGCAGCGTTTCGGACAGGGGCCTCCCCGAGAACACCGGGGAGCTGTTTTTT
TRBV27	TRBJ2-3	TRBD2	-	CASSSLATAGAPDFTQYF	TGTGCCAGCAGTTCCCTCGCTACAGCGGGGGCGCCCGACTTTACGCAGTATTTT
TRBV6-5	TRBJ1-1	-	-	CASSLRGTNTEAFF	TGTGCCAGCTCTCTGAGGGGAACAAACACTGAAGCTTTCTTT
TRBV12-3/TRBV12-4	TRBJ2-3	-	-	CASSLDRADTQYF	TGTGCCAGCAGTTTAGACCGGGCAGATACGCAGTATTTT
TRBV5-1	TRBJ2-2	-	-	CASTLYPAGELFF	TGCGCCAGCACCCTCTACCCGGCTGGGGAGCTGTTTTTT
TRBV15	TRBJ2-2	-	-	CATSMLKVGTGELFF	TGTGCCACCAGCATGCTTAAGGTCGGCACCGGGGAGCTGTTTTTT
TRBV6-2/TRBV6-3	TRBJ2-3	-	-	CASSYEGPRLTDTQYF	TGTGCCAGCAGTTACGAAGGCCCCAGACTCACAGATACGCAGTATTTT
TRBV7-2	TRBJ2-2	-	-	CASSFDRTNTGELFF	TGTGCCAGCAGCTTCGACAGGACGAACACCGGGGAGCTGTTTTTT
TRBV30	TRBJ1-5	TRBD1	-	CAWTRQGGTQPQHF	TGTGCCTGGACCCGCCAGGGGGGGACTCAGCCCCAGCATTTT
TRBV18	TRBJ1-1	-	-	CASSEGANTEAFF	TGTGCCAGCTCAGAGGGAGCGAACACTGAAGCTTTCTTT
TRBV20-1	TRBJ1-1	-	-	CSASPSGGGRVLRLTEAFF	TGCAGTGCTAGTCCCTCCGGGGGGGGGCGCGTGTTAAGACTCACTGAAGCTTTCTTT
TRBV7-9	TRBJ2-3	TRBD1	-	CASSSGQGAATDTQYF	TGTGCCAGCAGCTCAGGACAGGGGGCTGCTACGGATACGCAGTATTTT
TRBV19	TRBJ1-3	-	once	CASNDRHSSGNTIYF	TGTGCCAGTAACGACAGACACAGCTCTGGAAACACCATATATTTT
TRBV5-1	TRBJ2-3	TRBD1	-	CASSGSGTGGTDTQYF	TGCGCCAGCAGCGGTTCAGGGACAGGGGGCACAGATACGCAGTATTTT